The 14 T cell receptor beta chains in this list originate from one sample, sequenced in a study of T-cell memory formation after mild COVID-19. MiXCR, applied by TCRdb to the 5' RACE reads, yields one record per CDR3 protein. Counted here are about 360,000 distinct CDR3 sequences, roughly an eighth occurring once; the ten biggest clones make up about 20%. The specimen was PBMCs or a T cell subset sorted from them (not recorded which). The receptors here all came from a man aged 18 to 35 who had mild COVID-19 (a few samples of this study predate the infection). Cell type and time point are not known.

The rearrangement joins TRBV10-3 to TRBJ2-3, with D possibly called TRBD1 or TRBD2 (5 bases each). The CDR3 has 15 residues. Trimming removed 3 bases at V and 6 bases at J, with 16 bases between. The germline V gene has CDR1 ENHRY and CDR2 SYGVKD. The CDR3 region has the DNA TGTGCCATCAGTGAAGCGGCCCCAGGGTTCGATACGCAGTATTTT. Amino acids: CAISEAAPGFDTQYF.

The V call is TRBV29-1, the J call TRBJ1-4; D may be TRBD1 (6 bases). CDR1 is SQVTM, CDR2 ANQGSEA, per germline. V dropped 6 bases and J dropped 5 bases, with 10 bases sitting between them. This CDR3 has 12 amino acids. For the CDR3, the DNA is TGCAGCGTGGTAACAGGGAATGAAAAACTGTTTTTT. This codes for CSVVTGNEKLFF.

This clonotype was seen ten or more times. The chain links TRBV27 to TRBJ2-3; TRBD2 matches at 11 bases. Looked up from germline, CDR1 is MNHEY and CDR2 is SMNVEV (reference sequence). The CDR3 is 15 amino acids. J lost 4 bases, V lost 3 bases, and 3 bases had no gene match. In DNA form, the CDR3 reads TGTGCCAGCAGTTTTCTAGCGGGGGGTCCAGATACGCAGTATTTT. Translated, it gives CASSFLAGGPDTQYF.

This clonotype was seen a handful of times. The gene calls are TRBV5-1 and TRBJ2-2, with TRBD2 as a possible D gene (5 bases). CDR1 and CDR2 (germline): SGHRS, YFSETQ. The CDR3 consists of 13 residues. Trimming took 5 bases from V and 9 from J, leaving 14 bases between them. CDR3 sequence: CASSRQTTRELFF. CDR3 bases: TGCGCCAGCAGTCGCCAGACTACCCGGGAGCTGTTTTTT. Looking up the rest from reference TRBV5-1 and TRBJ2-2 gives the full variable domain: KAGVTQTPRYLIKTRGQQVTLSCSPISGHRSVSWYQQTPGQGLQFLFEYFSETQRNKGNFPGRFSGRQFSNSRSEMNVSTLELGDSALYLCASSRQTTRELFFGEGSRLTVL.

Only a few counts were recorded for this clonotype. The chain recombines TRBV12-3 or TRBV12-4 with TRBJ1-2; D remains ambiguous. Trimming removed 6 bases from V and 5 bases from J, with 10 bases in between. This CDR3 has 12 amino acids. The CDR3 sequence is CASSRVGYGYTF. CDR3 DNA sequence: TGTGCCAGCAGCCGGGTGGGGTATGGCTACACCTTC.

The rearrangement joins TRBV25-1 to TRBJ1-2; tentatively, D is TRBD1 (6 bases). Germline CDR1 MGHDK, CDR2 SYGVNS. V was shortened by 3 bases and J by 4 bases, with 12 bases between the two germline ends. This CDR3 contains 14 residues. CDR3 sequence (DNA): TGTGCCAGCAGTGAGCGGGGGGCAACCTATGGCTACACCTTC. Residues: CASSERGATYGYTF.

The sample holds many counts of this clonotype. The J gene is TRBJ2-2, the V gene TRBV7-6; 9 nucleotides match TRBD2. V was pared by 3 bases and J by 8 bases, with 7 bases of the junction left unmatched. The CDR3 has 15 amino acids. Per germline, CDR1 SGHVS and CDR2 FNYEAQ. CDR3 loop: CASSFIATSGGELFF. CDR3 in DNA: TGTGCCAGCAGCTTCATTGCGACTAGCGGAGGGGAGCTGTTTTTT. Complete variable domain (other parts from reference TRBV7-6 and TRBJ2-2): GAGVSQSPRYKVTKRGQDVALRCDPISGHVSLYWYRQALGQGPEFLTYFNYEAQQDKSGLPNDRFSAERPEGSISTLTIQRTEQRDSAMYRCASSFIATSGGELFFGEGSRLTVL.

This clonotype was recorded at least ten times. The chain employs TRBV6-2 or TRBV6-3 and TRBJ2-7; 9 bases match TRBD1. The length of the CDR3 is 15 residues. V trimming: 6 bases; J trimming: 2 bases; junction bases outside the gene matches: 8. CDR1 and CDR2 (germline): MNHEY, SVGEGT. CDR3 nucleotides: TGTGCCAGCAGCCTCGGACAGGGGCCAACCTACGAGCAGTACGTC. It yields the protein CASSLGQGPTYEQYV.

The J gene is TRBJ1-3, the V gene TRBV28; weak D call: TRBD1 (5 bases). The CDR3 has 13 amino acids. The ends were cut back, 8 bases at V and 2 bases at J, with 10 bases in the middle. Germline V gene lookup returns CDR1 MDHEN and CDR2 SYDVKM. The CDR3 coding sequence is TGTGCCAGCTCAGGGAGACCTGGAAACACCATATATTTT. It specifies CASSGRPGNTIYF.

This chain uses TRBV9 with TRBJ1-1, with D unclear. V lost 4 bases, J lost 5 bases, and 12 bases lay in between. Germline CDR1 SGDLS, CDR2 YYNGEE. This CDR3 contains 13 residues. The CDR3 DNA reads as TGTGCCAGCAGCTTTTGGAGGGATACTGAAGCTTTCTTT. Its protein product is CASSFWRDTEAFF.

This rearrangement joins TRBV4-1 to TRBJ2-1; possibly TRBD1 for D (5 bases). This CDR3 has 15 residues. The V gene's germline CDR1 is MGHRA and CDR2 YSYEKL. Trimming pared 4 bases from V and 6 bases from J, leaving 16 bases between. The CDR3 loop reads CASSLRTLPGNEQFF. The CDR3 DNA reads TGCGCCAGCAGCCTAAGGACACTCCCCGGCAATGAGCAGTTCTTC.

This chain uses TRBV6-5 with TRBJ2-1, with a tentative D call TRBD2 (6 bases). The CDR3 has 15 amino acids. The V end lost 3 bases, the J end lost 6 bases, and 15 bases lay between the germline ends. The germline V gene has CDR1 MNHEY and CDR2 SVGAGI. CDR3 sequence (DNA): TGTGCCAGCAGTTATGGACGCGGGGTCCTCAATGAGCAGTTCTTC. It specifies CASSYGRGVLNEQFF.

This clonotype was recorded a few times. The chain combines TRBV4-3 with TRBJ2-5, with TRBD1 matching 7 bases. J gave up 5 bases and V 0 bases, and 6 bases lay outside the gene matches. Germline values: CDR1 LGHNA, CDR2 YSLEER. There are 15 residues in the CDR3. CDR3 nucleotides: TGCGCCAGCAGCCAAGAAGGGGGCTGGGACGAGACCCAGTACTTC. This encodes CASSQEGGWDETQYF.

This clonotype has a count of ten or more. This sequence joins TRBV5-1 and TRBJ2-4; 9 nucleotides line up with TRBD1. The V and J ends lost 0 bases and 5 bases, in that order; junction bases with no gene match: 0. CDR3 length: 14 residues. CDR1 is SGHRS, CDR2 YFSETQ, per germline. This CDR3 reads CASSLGTGENIQYF. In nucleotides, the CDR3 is TGCGCCAGCAGCTTGGGGACAGGGGAAAACATTCAGTACTTC.